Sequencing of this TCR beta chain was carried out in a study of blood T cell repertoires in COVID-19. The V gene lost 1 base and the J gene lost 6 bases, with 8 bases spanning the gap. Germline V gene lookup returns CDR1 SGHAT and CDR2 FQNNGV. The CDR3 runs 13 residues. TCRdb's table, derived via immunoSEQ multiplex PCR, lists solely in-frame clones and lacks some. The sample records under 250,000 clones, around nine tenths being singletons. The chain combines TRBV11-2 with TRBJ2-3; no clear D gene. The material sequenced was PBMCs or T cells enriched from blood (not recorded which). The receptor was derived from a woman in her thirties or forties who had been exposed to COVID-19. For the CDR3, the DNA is TGTGCCAGCAGCTTAGTGATGCGGGATACGCAGTATTTT. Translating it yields CASSLVMRDTQYF.